What follows are 15 T cell receptor beta chains derived from one specimen sequenced in a study of blood T cell repertoires in COVID-19. TCRdb's table, derived via immunoSEQ multiplex PCR, lists solely in-frame clones and lacks some. In the table there are about 230,000 clones, around 83% of which are singletons. Sequenced material: peripheral blood. Receptors originate from a woman aged 50 to 60 with acute or convalescent COVID-19.

The genes are TRBV5-1 and TRBJ1-2, with D tentatively TRBD1 (6 bases). V lost 4 bases, J lost 5 bases, and 12 bases lay in between. The germline V gene has CDR1 SGHRS and CDR2 YFSETQ. The CDR3 extends over 13 amino acids. The CDR3 sequence: CASSIGTSYGYTF. The CDR3 nucleotides read TGCGCCAGCAGCATCGGGACATCGTATGGCTACACCTTC.

The chain is built from TRBV7-2 and TRBJ1-4, with 7 bases aligning to TRBD1. The CDR3 consists of 15 residues. J was trimmed by 3 bases and V by 5 bases; bases with no gene match: 6. The V gene's germline CDR1 is SGHTA and CDR2 FQGNSA. The CDR3 bases are TGTGCCAGCAGCCCGGTAGGGGGCTCTAATGAAAAACTGTTTTTT. Translation: CASSPVGGSNEKLFF.

This chain uses TRBV10-2 with TRBJ1-4; TRBD1 is a possible D gene (5 bases). The germline V gene encodes CDR1 WSHSY and CDR2 SAAADI. This CDR3 contains 14 residues. Trimming removed 8 bases from V and 8 bases from J, with 18 bases in between. CDR3 residues: CASASPAGLEKLFF. The CDR3 DNA is TGCGCCAGCGCATCCCCAGCGGGGCTCGAAAAACTGTTTTTT.

This chain links TRBV11-3 with TRBJ2-2, with D possibly matching TRBD2 (6 bases). The germline V gene encodes CDR1 SGHNT and CDR2 YENEEA. Trimming shortened V by 7 bases and J by 0 bases, and 15 bases separated the two germline ends. The CDR3 is 16 residues long. The CDR3 DNA follows: TGTGCCAGCACCCAGGGAGGCCTTGCGAACACCGGGGAGCTGTTTTTT. Translated, it gives CASTQGGLANTGELFF.

The chain employs TRBV7-2 and TRBJ1-5, with 8 bases identical to TRBD1. The CDR3 is made up of 16 amino acids. Germline V gene sequence: CDR1 SGHTA, CDR2 FQGNSA. The ends lost 5 bases at V and 0 bases at J; junction bases unmatched: 6. The CDR3 coding sequence is TGTGCCAGCAGCGCGACAGGGGTTCATAGCAATCAGCCCCAGCATTTT. It encodes CASSATGVHSNQPQHF.

This chain connects TRBV19 to TRBJ2-7; D possibly corresponds to TRBD1 (6 bases). The germline V gene encodes CDR1 LNHDA and CDR2 SQIVND (reference sequence). V dropped 3 bases and J dropped 3 bases, with 9 bases sitting between them. CDR3 size: 13 residues. CDR3 amino acids: CASSMRTDYEQYF. In DNA, the CDR3 is TGTGCCAGTAGTATGAGGACAGACTACGAGCAGTACTTC.

This chain uses TRBV7-8 with TRBJ1-2; the D gene is possibly TRBD1 (5 bases). This CDR3 has 17 amino acids. Trimming cost V 5 bases and J 5 bases, with 24 bases left between them. The germline V gene has CDR1 SGHVS and CDR2 FQNEAQ. DNA of the CDR3: TGTGCCAGCAGCCCGGGTCCAGCAGGGTTGGTTATTTATGGCTACACCTTC. This gives the protein CASSPGPAGLVIYGYTF.

The rearrangement joins TRBV6-2 or TRBV6-3 to TRBJ1-5; a possible D gene is TRBD1 (5 bases). The CDR3 consists of 16 residues. Per germline, CDR1 MNHEY and CDR2 SVGEGT. Trimming cost V 5 bases and J 0 bases, with 14 bases left between them. CDR3 protein: CASSDGHLYSNQPQHF. DNA for the CDR3: TGTGCCAGCAGTGACGGACATCTATATAGCAATCAGCCCCAGCATTTT.

V is TRBV27 and J is TRBJ2-2; 12 bases align to TRBD1. In germline, CDR1 is MNHEY, CDR2 SMNVEV (reference sequence). The CDR3 extends over 16 amino acids. J was trimmed by 7 bases and V by 7 bases; bases with no gene match: 10. CDR3 sequence: CASTTGTGGFFGELFF. CDR3 DNA sequence: TGTGCCAGCACCACCGGGACAGGGGGCTTTTTCGGGGAGCTGTTTTTT.

The J gene is TRBJ2-5, the V gene TRBV5-6, with D perhaps TRBD2 (5 bases). V lost 0 bases to trimming and J lost 4 bases, with 13 bases between them. The CDR3 loop spans 15 amino acids. Germline V gives CDR1 SGHDT, CDR2 YYEEEE. The CDR3 DNA sequence: TGTGCCAGCAGCTTGGAGGCGGGTCGGGGAGAGACCCAGTACTTC. Protein: CASSLEAGRGETQYF.

The V gene is TRBV6-6, the J gene TRBJ1-1, with 7 bases matching TRBD1. In germline, CDR1 is MNHNY, CDR2 SVGAGI (reference sequence). The CDR3 covers 15 residues. V was clipped by 6 bases and J by 10 bases; unmatched bases: 17. DNA of the CDR3: TGTGCCAGCAGACGAGACAGGGAGGACTATATGTTAGCTTTCTTT. Its translation is CASRRDREDYMLAFF.

The chain joins TRBV19 to TRBJ1-2; the match to TRBD1 covers 9 bases. Germline V gives CDR1 LNHDA, CDR2 SQIVND (reference sequence). The V and J ends lost 4 bases and 7 bases, in that order; junction bases with no gene match: 10. This CDR3 comprises 15 residues. The CDR3 sequence: CASSSATGTGSGYTF. CDR3 bases: TGTGCCAGTAGTAGCGCTACCGGGACAGGGAGTGGCTACACCTTC.

This chain's CDR3 is CASRGGRVYGYTF. CDR3 DNA sequence: TGTGCCTCCAGGGGCGGCAGGGTCTATGGCTACACCTTC. J is TRBJ1-2 and V is TRBV27, with a tentative D call TRBD1 (6 bases). The CDR3 is made up of 13 amino acids. Germline assignment: CDR1 MNHEY and CDR2 SMNVEV (reference sequence). Trimming pared 11 bases from V and 4 bases from J, leaving 17 bases between.

J is TRBJ2-5 and V is TRBV5-5; 7 bases line up with TRBD1. This CDR3 has 13 residues. CDR1 is SGHKS and CDR2 is YYEKEE in the germline V gene (reference sequence). V shed 2 bases, J shed 3 bases, and the junction held 1 base outside the gene matches. The CDR3 loop is CASSLTGEETQYF. In DNA form, the CDR3 reads TGTGCCAGCAGCTTAACAGGGGAAGAGACCCAGTACTTC.

The V and J genes are TRBV7-2 and TRBJ1-4; D might be TRBD1 (5 bases). Trimming removed 7 bases from V and 2 bases from J, with 14 bases in between. CDR1 is SGHTA, CDR2 FQGNSA, per germline. The length of the CDR3 is 15 residues. CDR3 DNA sequence: TGTGCCAGCACCGATCCAGGGCACACTAATGAAAAACTGTTTTTT. Amino acids: CASTDPGHTNEKLFF.